Below are 11 T cell receptor beta chains sequenced from a single sample in a study of T cell repertoires in cytomegalovirus infection. TCRdb fed the reads into MiXCR, producing one record per CDR3 protein. The sample has 290,000 or so distinct CDR3 sequences, about 9.2% seen once; the top ten hold approximately 2.4%. The specimen was PBMCs. Source of these receptors: a human donor in good health (CMV status not recorded). Some clones in this sample may be carry-over from other donors' samples.

This clonotype has at least ten counts. The rearrangement links TRBV7-2 to TRBJ1-2; D is undetermined. From germline, CDR1 is SGHTA and CDR2 FQGNSA. CDR3 size: 13 residues. The ends were cut back, 1 base at V and 6 bases at J, with 9 bases in the middle. CDR3 coding DNA: TGTGCCAGCAGCTTAGAAGGGTCCCATGGCTACACCTTC. Amino acid sequence: CASSLEGSHGYTF.

This clonotype has a count of ten or more. V and J are TRBV7-2 and TRBJ2-1, with D possibly TRBD2 on 5 matching bases. The CDR3 extends over 10 amino acids. Germline V lookup: CDR1 SGHTA, CDR2 FQGNSA. V lost 8 bases and J lost 8, with 7 bases in between. CDR3 loop: CASEEDEQFF. The CDR3 bases are TGTGCCAGCGAGGAGGATGAGCAGTTCTTC.

This clonotype was detected ten times or more. The rearrangement joins TRBV6-1 to TRBJ2-1; 7 bases align to TRBD2. CDR3 length: 15 residues. V lost 11 bases and J lost 1; bases outside the gene matches: 11. Germline CDR1 and CDR2: MNHNS and SASEGT. CDR3 residues: CAGAWGLPSYNEQFF. In nucleotides, the CDR3 is TGTGCCGGGGCCTGGGGACTACCATCCTACAATGAGCAGTTCTTC.

The chain recombines TRBV20-1 with TRBJ2-2; D uncertain. Germline V CDR1 and CDR2: DFQATT, SNEGSKA (reference sequence). The CDR3 has 13 residues. Trimming left V 2 bases short and J 6 bases short, with 10 bases between. The CDR3 loop is CSARNLFAGELFF. The CDR3 nucleotides are TGCAGTGCTAGAAATCTTTTTGCCGGGGAGCTGTTTTTT.

This chain joins TRBV6-1 and TRBJ1-1; no definite D call. This CDR3 has 11 amino acids. Germline lookup yields CDR1 MNHNS and CDR2 SASEGT. Trimming removed 8 bases from V and 0 bases from J, with 4 bases in between. CDR3 amino acids: CASFMNTEAFF. For the CDR3, the DNA is TGTGCCAGCTTCATGAACACTGAAGCTTTCTTT.

This clonotype has more than one count but fewer than ten. This chain uses TRBV7-8 with TRBJ2-1, with 8 bases fitting TRBD2. V was clipped by 2 bases and J by 5 bases; unmatched bases: 5. The CDR3 spans 15 residues. The V gene's germline CDR1 is SGHVS and CDR2 FQNEAQ. The CDR3 DNA sequence: TGTGCCAGCAGCTTAACGGGGGGGCCAAACAATGAGCAGTTCTTC. Translated: CASSLTGGPNNEQFF.

This clonotype has a count of ten or more. This chain uses TRBV28 with TRBJ2-3, with 8 positions matching TRBD2. The CDR3 totals 17 residues. Trimming took 3 bases from V and 3 from J; bases not matched to a gene: 11. Per the germline V gene, CDR1 is MDHEN and CDR2 is SYDVKM. CDR3 amino acids: CASSFGWAGGRTDTQYF. DNA of the CDR3: TGTGCCAGCAGTTTTGGTTGGGCGGGGGGCCGAACAGATACGCAGTATTTT.

This clonotype was counted at least ten times. This chain joins TRBV7-2 and TRBJ1-6; unclear D gene. Germline lookup yields CDR1 SGHTA and CDR2 FQGNSA. V gave up 5 bases and J gave up 14 bases, with 10 bases separating them. CDR3 length: 11 amino acids. The CDR3 loop is CASSQRFALHF. CDR3 DNA: TGTGCCAGCAGCCAAAGATTCGCCCTCCACTTT.

This clonotype was detected many times. This sequence joins TRBV20-1 and TRBJ1-5; D is ambiguous. The CDR3 is 12 amino acids. V lost 2 bases and J lost 6, with 8 bases in between. Germline CDR1 reads DFQATT; CDR2 reads SNEGSKA (reference sequence). CDR3 protein: CSARLGPQPQHF. CDR3 DNA sequence: TGCAGTGCTAGACTTGGGCCTCAGCCCCAGCATTTT.

This clonotype was recorded a few times. The chain employs TRBV6-2 or TRBV6-3 and TRBJ2-1; D unclear. Trimming removed 0 bases at V and 1 base at J, with 7 bases between. CDR1 MNHEY and CDR2 SVGEGT come from the germline V gene. The CDR3 has 15 residues. The CDR3 reads CASSYSGRSYNEQFF. In DNA form, the CDR3 reads TGTGCCAGCAGTTACTCGGGAAGGTCCTACAATGAGCAGTTCTTC.

This clonotype has a count of ten or more. This chain connects TRBV6-2 or TRBV6-3 to TRBJ1-6, with D unclear. Trimming removed 4 bases at V and 4 bases at J, with 8 bases between. Germline assignment: CDR1 MNHEY and CDR2 SVGEGT. The CDR3 has 14 amino acids. The CDR3: CASSSSGYNSPLHF. The CDR3 DNA reads TGTGCCAGCAGTTCAAGTGGGTATAATTCACCCCTCCACTTT.